This T cell receptor (beta chain) was captured in a study of vaccination effects on CD4 cells after COVID-19. General study results and limits: Substantial clonal contraction characterized both infection- and vaccine-induced clones late after vaccination.

Comment on this clone: The antigen is unknown.

Profiling relied on immunoSEQ multiplex PCR, and the TCRdb table lists in-frame clones only, not all of them. Here the sample spans more than 20,000 clones, 60% to 80% being singletons. The CDR3 contains 16 residues. Sequencing in the ViraFEST assay came after antigen-specific CD4+ T cells had been expanded with viral peptide pools, which were used to stimulate PBMC. Following culture for about 11 days, CD4+ T cells were isolated. Each participant received a vaccine that was either BNT162b2 or mRNA-1273, given as two doses. Vaccinees lacked prior SARS-CoV-2 infection and tested negative for nucleocapsid antibodies.

This rearrangement joins TRBV21-1 to TRBJ1-4. TRBV21-1 is reported as a pseudogene. The source material was CD4+ T cells from PBMCs cultured with SARS-CoV-2 spike peptides, sampled after COVID-19 vaccination. This TCR derives from a human donor who received a COVID-19 vaccine. Some clones in this sample may be carry-over from other donors' samples. Here the CDR3 reads CASHHSGGGMNEKLFF. The CDR3 DNA reads as TGTGCCAGCCACCACTCCGGAGGGGGGATGAATGAAAAACTGTTTTTT.